This T cell receptor (beta chain) is from a study of T cell clones after liver transplantation. Only in-frame clones appear in the TCRdb table, and some are missing; sequencing was by immunoSEQ multiplex PCR. The profile covers over 15,000 clones, with about 90% appearing a single time and about an eighth taken by the ten largest. After removal of 4 bases from V and 6 bases from J, the junction contained 8 bases not matched to a gene. The germline gives CDR1 MDHEN, CDR2 SYDVKM. The CDR3 runs to 15 residues. The clonotype comes from a human donor who received a liver transplant. V gene TRBV28 combines with J gene TRBJ1-1; 10 bases match TRBD1. The specimen was CD8+ T cells from blood, collected before liver transplant. The CDR3 loop reads CASSSPQDRGAEAFF. In nucleotides, the CDR3 is TGTGCCAGCAGTTCCCCACAGGACAGGGGGGCTGAAGCTTTCTTT.